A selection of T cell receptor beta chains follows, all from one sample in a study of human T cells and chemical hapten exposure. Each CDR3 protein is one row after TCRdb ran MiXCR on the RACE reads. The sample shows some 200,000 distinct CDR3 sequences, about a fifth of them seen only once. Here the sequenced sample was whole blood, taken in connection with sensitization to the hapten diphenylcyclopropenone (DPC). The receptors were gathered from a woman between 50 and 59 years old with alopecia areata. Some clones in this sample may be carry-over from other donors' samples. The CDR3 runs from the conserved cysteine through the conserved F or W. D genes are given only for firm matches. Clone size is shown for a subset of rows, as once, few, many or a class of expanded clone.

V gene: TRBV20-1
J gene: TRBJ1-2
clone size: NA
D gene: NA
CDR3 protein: CSARVGVDGYTF
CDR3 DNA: TGCAGTGCTAGAGTCGGGGTCGATGGCTACACCTTC

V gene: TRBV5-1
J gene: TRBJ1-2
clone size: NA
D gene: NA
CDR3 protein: CASSDVPEGGRGYTF
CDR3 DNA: TGCGCCAGCAGCGACGTCCCGGAGGGCGGGCGTGGCTACACCTTC

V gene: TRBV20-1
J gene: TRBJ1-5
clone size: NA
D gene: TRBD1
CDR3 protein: CSASIRTGGNQPQHF
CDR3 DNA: TGCAGTGCTAGTATTCGGACAGGGGGGAATCAGCCCCAGCATTTT

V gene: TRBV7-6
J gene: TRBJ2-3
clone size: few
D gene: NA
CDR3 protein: CASSLIPGSGTDTQYF
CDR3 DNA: TGTGCCAGCAGCTTGATTCCCGGGAGTGGCACAGATACGCAGTATTTT

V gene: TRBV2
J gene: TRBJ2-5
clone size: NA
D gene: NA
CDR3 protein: CASSPPGASQETQYF
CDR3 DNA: TGTGCCAGCAGCCCCCCCGGCGCGTCTCAAGAGACCCAGTACTTC

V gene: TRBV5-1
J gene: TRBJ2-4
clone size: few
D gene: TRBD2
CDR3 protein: CASNVAGGPLAKNIQYF
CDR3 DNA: TGCGCCAGCAACGTAGCGGGAGGGCCCCTAGCCAAAAACATTCAGTACTTC

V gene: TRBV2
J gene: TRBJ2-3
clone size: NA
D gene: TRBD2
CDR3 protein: CASRGDGRATDTQYF
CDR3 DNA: TGTGCCAGCAGAGGCGACGGGAGGGCCACAGATACGCAGTATTTT

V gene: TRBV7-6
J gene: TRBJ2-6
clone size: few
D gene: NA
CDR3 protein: CASSLRNSGANVLTF
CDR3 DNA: TGTGCCAGCAGCTTGAGAAACTCTGGGGCCAACGTCCTGACTTTC

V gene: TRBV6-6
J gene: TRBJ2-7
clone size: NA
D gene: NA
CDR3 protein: CATAGTYYEQYF
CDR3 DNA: TGTGCCACCGCCGGGACTTACTACGAGCAGTACTTC

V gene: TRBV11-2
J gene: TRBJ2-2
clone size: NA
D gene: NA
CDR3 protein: CASSTRGSGELFF
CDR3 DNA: TGTGCCAGCAGCACACGTGGGTCCGGGGAGCTGTTTTTT

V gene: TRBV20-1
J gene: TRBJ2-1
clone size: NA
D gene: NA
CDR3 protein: CSALYLPPPDEQFF
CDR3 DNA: TGCAGTGCTCTGTACTTACCTCCCCCGGATGAGCAGTTCTTC

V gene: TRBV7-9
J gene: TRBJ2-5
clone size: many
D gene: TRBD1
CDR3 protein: CASSRQGSQETQYF
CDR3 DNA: TGTGCCAGCAGTCGACAGGGCAGCCAAGAGACCCAGTACTTC

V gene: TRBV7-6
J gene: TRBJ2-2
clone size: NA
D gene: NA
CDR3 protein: CASSPTSGAGGGTGELFF
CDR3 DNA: TGTGCCAGCAGCCCGACAAGCGGTGCAGGGGGAGGCACCGGGGAGCTGTTTTTT

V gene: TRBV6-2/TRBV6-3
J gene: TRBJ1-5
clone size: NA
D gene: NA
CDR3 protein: CASSYSAPRPQHF
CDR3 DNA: TGTGCCAGCAGTTACTCTGCCCCTAGGCCCCAGCATTTT

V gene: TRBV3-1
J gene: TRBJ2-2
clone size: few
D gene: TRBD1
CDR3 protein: CASSQDRGTASIGNTGELFF
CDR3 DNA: TGTGCCAGCAGCCAAGATCGAGGGACAGCAAGTATCGGGAACACCGGGGAGCTGTTTTTT

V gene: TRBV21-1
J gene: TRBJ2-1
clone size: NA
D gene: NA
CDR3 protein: CASSKASGAGEYNEQFF
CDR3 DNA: TGTGCCAGCAGCAAAGCGAGTGGAGCAGGGGAATACAATGAGCAGTTCTTC

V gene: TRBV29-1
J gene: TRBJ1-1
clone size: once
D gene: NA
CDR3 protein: CSVKDPANTEAFF
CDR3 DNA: TGCAGCGTTAAGGACCCGGCGAACACTGAAGCTTTCTTT

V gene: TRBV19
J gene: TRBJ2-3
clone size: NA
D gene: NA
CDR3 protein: CASSIGSILGTSTDTQYF
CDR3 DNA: TGTGCCAGTAGTATTGGCAGTATATTGGGAACTAGCACAGATACGCAGTATTTT

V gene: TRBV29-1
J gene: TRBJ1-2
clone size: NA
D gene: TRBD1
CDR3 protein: CSVGGTAKTSNYGYTF
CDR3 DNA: TGCAGCGTTGGGGGGACAGCCAAAACTTCTAACTATGGCTACACCTTC

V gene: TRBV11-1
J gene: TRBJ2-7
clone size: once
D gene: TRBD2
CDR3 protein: CASSSISTGGPLEQYF
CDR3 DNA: TGTGCCAGCAGCTCCATCAGTACGGGAGGGCCTCTCGAGCAGTACTTC

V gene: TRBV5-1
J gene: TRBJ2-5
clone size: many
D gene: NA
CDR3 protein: CASSLVETQYF
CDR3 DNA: TGCGCCAGCAGCTTGGTAGAGACCCAGTACTTC

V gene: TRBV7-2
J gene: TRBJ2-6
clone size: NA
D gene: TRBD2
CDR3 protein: CASSLVSGIGANVLTF
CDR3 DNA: TGTGCCAGCAGCTTAGTAAGCGGGATTGGGGCCAACGTCCTGACTTTC

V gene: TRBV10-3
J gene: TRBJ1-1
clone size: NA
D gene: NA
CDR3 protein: CAIRSAIAGPEASF
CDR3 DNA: TGTGCCATCAGAAGCGCGATCGCAGGGCCTGAAGCTTCCTTT

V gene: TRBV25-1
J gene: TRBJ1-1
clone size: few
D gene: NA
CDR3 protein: CASSASTPRQGEAFF
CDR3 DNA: TGTGCCAGCAGTGCCTCAACTCCTCGGCAGGGTGAAGCTTTCTTT

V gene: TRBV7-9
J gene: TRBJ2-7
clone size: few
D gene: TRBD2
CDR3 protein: CASSPVGLAASYEQYF
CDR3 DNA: TGTGCCAGCAGCCCGGTTGGGCTAGCGGCGTCCTACGAGCAGTACTTC

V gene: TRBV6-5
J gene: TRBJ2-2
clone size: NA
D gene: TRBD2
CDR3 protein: CASSYSKIAGELTGELFF
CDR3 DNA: TGTGCCAGCAGTTACTCGAAGATAGCGGGAGAGTTGACCGGGGAGCTGTTTTTT

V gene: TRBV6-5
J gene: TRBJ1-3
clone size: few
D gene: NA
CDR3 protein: CASSSGTPFGLVYF
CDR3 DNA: TGTGCCAGCAGTTCCGGGACTCCTTTCGGGCTAGTCTATTTT

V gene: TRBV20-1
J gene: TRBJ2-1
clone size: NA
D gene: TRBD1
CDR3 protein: CSASRQGAVNEQFF
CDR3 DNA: TGCAGTGCTAGCAGACAGGGGGCAGTCAATGAGCAGTTCTTC

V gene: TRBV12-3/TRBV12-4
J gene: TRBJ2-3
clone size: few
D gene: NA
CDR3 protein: CASSFDREVDTQYF
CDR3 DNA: TGTGCCAGCAGTTTCGACAGGGAGGTTGATACGCAGTATTTT

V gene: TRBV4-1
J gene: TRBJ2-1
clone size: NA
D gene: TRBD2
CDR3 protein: CASSQLGGLAGYYNEQFF
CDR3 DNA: TGCGCCAGCAGCCAACTTGGGGGACTAGCGGGATACTACAATGAGCAGTTCTTC

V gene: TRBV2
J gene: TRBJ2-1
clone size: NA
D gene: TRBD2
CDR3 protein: CASSEPSGSYNEQFF
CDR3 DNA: TGTGCCAGCAGTGAACCTAGCGGTTCCTACAATGAGCAGTTCTTC

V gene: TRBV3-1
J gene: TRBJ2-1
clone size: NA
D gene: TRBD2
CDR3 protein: CASSQDLLAGALGEQFF
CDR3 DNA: TGTGCCAGCAGCCAAGATCTGCTAGCGGGAGCTCTCGGTGAGCAGTTCTTC

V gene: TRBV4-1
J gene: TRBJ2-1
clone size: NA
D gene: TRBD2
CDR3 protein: CASSQRLAGNEQFF
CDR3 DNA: TGCGCCAGCAGCCAACGGCTAGCGGGGAATGAGCAGTTCTTC

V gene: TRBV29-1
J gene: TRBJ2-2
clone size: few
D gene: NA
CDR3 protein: CSVEAGVTGELFF
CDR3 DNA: TGCAGCGTTGAGGCAGGGGTCACCGGGGAGCTGTTTTTT

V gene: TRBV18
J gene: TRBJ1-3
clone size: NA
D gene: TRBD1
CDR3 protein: CASSPLRTGKNGNTIYF
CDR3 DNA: TGTGCCAGCTCACCTTTAAGGACAGGAAAGAATGGAAACACCATATATTTT

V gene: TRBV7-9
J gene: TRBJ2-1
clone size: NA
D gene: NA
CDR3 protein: CASSPHGSYNEQFF
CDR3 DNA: TGTGCCAGCAGCCCGCACGGCTCCTACAATGAGCAGTTCTTC

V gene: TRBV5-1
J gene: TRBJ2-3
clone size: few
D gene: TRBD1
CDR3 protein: CASSLIGRGKSQNTQYF
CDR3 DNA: TGCGCCAGCAGCTTGATCGGCAGGGGGAAATCACAGAATACGCAGTATTTT

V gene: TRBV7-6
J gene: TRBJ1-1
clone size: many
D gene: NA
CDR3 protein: CASSPDVNTEAFF
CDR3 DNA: TGTGCCAGCAGCCCAGACGTGAACACTGAAGCTTTCTTT

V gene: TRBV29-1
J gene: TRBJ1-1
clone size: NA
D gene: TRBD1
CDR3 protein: CSVEAWPTGGLEAFF
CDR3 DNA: TGCAGCGTTGAAGCTTGGCCGACAGGGGGCCTTGAAGCTTTCTTT

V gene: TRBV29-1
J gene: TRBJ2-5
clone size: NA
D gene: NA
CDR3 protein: CSVSITGGETQYF
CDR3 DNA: TGCAGCGTTTCAATTACAGGTGGAGAGACCCAGTACTTC

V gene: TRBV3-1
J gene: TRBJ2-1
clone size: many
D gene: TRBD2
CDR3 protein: CASSQERTGRARGEQFF
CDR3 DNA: TGTGCCAGCAGCCAAGAGAGGACCGGGAGGGCCAGGGGAGAGCAGTTCTTC

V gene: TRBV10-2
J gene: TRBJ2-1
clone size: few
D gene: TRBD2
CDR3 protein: CASRSLGGSDEQFF
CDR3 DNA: TGCGCCAGCAGATCCTTGGGGGGGTCCGATGAGCAGTTCTTC

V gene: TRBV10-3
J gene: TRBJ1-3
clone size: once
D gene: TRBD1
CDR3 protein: CAISESRTGGNTIYF
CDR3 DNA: TGTGCCATCAGTGAGTCGAGGACAGGGGGAAACACCATATATTTT

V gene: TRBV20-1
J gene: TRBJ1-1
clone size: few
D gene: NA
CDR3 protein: CSARRDVRKAEAFF
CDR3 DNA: TGCAGTGCTAGGCGGGACGTAAGGAAGGCTGAAGCTTTCTTT

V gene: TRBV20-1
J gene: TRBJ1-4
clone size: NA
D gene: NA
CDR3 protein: CSASRPNEKLFF
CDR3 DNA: TGCAGTGCTAGCAGGCCTAATGAAAAACTGTTTTTT

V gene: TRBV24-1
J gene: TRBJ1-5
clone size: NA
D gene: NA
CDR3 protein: CATSDGGNQPQHF
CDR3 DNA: TGTGCCACCAGTGATGGCGGGAATCAGCCCCAGCATTTT

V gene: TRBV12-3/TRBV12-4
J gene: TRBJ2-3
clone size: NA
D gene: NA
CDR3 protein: CASSAGPIGADTQYF
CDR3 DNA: TGTGCCAGCAGCGCGGGACCGATCGGGGCAGATACGCAGTATTTT

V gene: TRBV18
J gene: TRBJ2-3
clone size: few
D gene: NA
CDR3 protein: CASSPRRGEGTDTQYF
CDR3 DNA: TGTGCCAGCTCACCGAGAAGAGGAGAGGGCACAGATACGCAGTATTTT

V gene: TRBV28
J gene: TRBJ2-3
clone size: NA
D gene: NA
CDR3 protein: CASTTDRTDTQYF
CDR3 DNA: TGTGCCAGCACGACAGACCGCACAGATACGCAGTATTTT

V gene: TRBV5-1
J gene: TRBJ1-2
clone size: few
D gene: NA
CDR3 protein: CASSGAEQGVEGYTF
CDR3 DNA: TGCGCCAGCAGCGGCGCAGAACAGGGAGTGGAAGGCTACACCTTC

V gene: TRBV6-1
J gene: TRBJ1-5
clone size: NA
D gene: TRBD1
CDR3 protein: CASSEGGTAWKISNQPQHF
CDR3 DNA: TGTGCCAGCAGTGAGGGGGGGACAGCGTGGAAAATAAGCAATCAGCCCCAGCATTTT

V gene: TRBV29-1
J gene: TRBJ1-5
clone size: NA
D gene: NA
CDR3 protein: CSVESSGAQHF
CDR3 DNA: TGCAGCGTTGAGTCGTCAGGAGCCCAGCATTTT

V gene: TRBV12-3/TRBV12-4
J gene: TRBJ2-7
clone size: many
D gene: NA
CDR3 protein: CASSPRLWAYEQYF
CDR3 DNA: TGTGCCAGCAGTCCCCGGTTGTGGGCCTACGAGCAGTACTTC

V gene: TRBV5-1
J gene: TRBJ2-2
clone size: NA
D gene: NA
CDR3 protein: CASSLRSGELFF
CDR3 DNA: TGCGCCAGCAGCTTGCGGTCCGGGGAGCTGTTTTTT

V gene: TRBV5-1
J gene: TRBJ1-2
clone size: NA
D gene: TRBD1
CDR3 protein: CASSLVTGVRTYGYTF
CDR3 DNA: TGCGCCAGCAGCTTGGTCACAGGGGTTCGGACGTATGGCTACACCTTC

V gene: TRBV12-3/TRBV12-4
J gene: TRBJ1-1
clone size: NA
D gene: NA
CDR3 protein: CASASIQGVTEAFF
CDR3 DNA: TGTGCCAGCGCTAGCATCCAGGGTGTCACTGAAGCTTTCTTT